This T cell receptor (beta chain) was recovered during a study of blood T cells in healthy people across ages. Study results and limitations: Aged donors had fewer naive CD4+ cells and lower diversity than long-lived donors.

Then a second PCR, running roughly 7 to 12 cycles, was carried out with a sample-barcoded 5' primer and a J-beta primer mix. One entry per CDR3 protein results from TCRdb running MiXCR on the 5' RACE reads. This table holds some 690,000 distinct CDR3 sequences, about a fifth found once. Remarks on this clonotype: Antigen: not known.

The germline gives CDR1 MNHEY, CDR2 SMNVEV (reference sequence). This CDR3 has 17 residues. V shed 1 base and J shed 1 base, with 11 bases lying between them. Sequencing input: blood. The receptor was isolated from a man aged 65-85 years in good health. This chain connects TRBV27 to TRBJ2-6, with D uncertain. CDR3 sequence: CASSLLATTSGANVLTF. Here the CDR3 DNA reads TGTGCCAGCAGTTTATTAGCAACTACTTCTGGGGCCAACGTCCTGACTTTC.